The rows below give T cell receptor beta chains drawn from one sample of a study of blood T cell repertoires in COVID-19. Here immunoSEQ multiplex PCR was the method, and the copy in TCRdb shows in-frame clones only, minus some. Among fewer than 300,000 clones listed, 82% were seen once. The sequenced sample was peripheral blood. The receptor source for this set is a woman younger than 30 with acute or convalescent COVID-19. Both conserved end residues are trimmed from each CDR3. D genes are given only for firm matches. For some rows the clone size is stated as once, few or many, or as a class when expanded; others skip it.

>TRBJ2-1|NA|TRBV10-1|NA
ASRETSSNEQF
>TRBJ2-3|NA|TRBV29-1|NA
SVEARFTDTQY
>TRBJ2-1|NA|TRBV5-6|NA
ASSFSHNEQF
>TRBJ2-1|NA|TRBV7-9|TRBD2
ASSLGGGISYNEQF
>TRBJ1-5|NA|TRBV19|TRBD1
ASSASGGRKPQH
>TRBJ2-1|NA|TRBV7-8|NA
ASSYQGQTYNEQF
>TRBJ2-7|NA|TRBV5-4|TRBD2
ASSHGTSVLSSYEQY
>TRBJ2-1|once|TRBV3-1/TRBV3-2|TRBD2
ASSHRTSGGYNEQF
>TRBJ2-3|NA|TRBV9|TRBD2
ASSVAGAGGSTDTQY
>TRBJ1-2|NA|TRBV12-3/TRBV12-4|NA
ASSLGGGYGYT
>TRBJ1-3|NA|TRBV25-1|NA
ASSAQARNTIY
>TRBJ1-4|NA|TRBV2|TRBD1
ASSLQGVREKLF
>TRBJ2-2|NA|TRBV18|TRBD2
ASSPGREATGELF
>TRBJ2-1|NA|TRBV7-9|TRBD2
ASSFDGGRAINEQF
>TRBJ2-3|once|TRBV15|NA
ATSRDSGTRGPTDTQY
>TRBJ2-1|NA|TRBV28|TRBD2
ASSLPSGRGEQF
>TRBJ1-2|NA|TRBV28|NA
ASGFLGYT
>TRBJ2-2|NA|TRBV29-1|NA
SVATPRSGELF
>TRBJ1-1|NA|TRBV12-5|NA
ASGLVPDTEAF
>TRBJ2-7|NA|TRBV15|NA
ATSRGGVSYEQY
>TRBJ1-1|NA|TRBV7-3|TRBD1
ASSGQEGTEAF
>TRBJ1-1|NA|TRBV19|NA
ASSPSGWANTEAF
>TRBJ2-1|NA|TRBV4-3|NA
ASSQDWTGSYNEQF
>TRBJ1-5|NA|TRBV7-2|NA
ASSFSLRPNSNQPQH
>TRBJ1-2|NA|TRBV18|NA
ASSPLGPTDPYGYT
>TRBJ2-7|NA|TRBV29-1|NA
SVADWGRGEDEQY
>TRBJ2-3|NA|TRBV10-3|TRBD2
AISESGLAGDTQY
>TRBJ1-1|NA|TRBV30|TRBD1
AWIAPGAGGTPGLNTEAF
>TRBJ2-3|NA|TRBV11-2|NA
ASSRYAVRGDTDTQY
>TRBJ1-6|NA|TRBV6-1|TRBD1
ASSETGGRYNSPLH
>TRBJ1-2|NA|TRBV7-2|TRBD1
ASSPSTGVGYT
>TRBJ2-7|NA|TRBV7-9|NA
ASSSGRLEQY
>TRBJ2-7|few|TRBV6-5|NA
ASRHDGSRSYEQY
>TRBJ2-1|NA|TRBV12-3/TRBV12-4|NA
ASTGWNEQF
>TRBJ2-7|NA|TRBV4-2|TRBD2
ASSQVVGLAGGYEQY
>TRBJ2-1|NA|TRBV2|NA
ASRDTSREQF
>TRBJ1-2|few|TRBV30|TRBD1
AWSGVQGDGGYT
>TRBJ1-6|NA|TRBV7-2|TRBD1
ASSLEGGRTGGQPLH
>TRBJ1-5|few|TRBV25-1|NA
ASSGAGSNQPQH
>TRBJ1-1|NA|TRBV6-5|NA
ASTSVGADTEAF
>TRBJ2-5|NA|TRBV5-4|TRBD2
ASSPGGRGETQY
>TRBJ2-7|NA|TRBV27|TRBD2
ASSLQGDTSGTYSYEQY
>TRBJ2-2|few|TRBV7-9|TRBD2
ASRSGLAGVGELF
>TRBJ1-1|NA|TRBV7-9|TRBD1
ASSLNTGVHTEAF
>TRBJ1-4|NA|TRBV7-6|TRBD1
ASSPRTGREEKLF
>TRBJ2-5|NA|TRBV5-1|NA
ASSSGRQEETQY
>TRBJ2-1|NA|TRBV15|TRBD2
ATSRDPWVAGDYYNEQF
>TRBJ1-1|NA|TRBV6-5|NA
ASSWGVGTEAF
>TRBJ1-5|few|TRBV24-1|NA
ATSDSGGGDQPQH
>TRBJ1-6|NA|TRBV2|NA
ASRQGITYNSPLH
>TRBJ2-1|NA|TRBV24-1|TRBD2
ATSANSGSIIEQF
>TRBJ2-7|few|TRBV5-4|TRBD2
ASSSLAGGTYEQY
>TRBJ2-1|NA|TRBV24-1|TRBD2
ATSFGRANEQF
>TRBJ2-1|once|TRBV11-3|TRBD2
ASSFRSTSGRGNEQF